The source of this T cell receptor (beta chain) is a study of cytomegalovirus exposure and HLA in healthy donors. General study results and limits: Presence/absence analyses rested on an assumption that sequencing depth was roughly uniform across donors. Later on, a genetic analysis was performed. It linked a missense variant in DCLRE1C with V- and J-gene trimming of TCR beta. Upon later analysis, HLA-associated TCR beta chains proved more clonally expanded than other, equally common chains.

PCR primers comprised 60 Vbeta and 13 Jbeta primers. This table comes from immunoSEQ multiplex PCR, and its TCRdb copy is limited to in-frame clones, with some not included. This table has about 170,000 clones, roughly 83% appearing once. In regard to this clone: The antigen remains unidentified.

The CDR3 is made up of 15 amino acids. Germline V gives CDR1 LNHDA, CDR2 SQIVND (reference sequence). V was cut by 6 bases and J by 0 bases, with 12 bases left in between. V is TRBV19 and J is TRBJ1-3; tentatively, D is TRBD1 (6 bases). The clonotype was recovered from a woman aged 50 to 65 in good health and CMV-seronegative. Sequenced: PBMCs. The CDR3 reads CASRTGTNSGNTIYF. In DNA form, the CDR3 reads TGTGCCAGTAGAACAGGGACGAACTCTGGAAACACCATATATTTT. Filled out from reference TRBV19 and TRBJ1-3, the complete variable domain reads DGGITQSPKYLFRKEGQNVTLSCEQNLNHDAMYWYRQDPGQGLRLIYYSQIVNDFQKGDIAEGYSVSREKKESFPLTVTSAQKNPTAFYLCASRTGTNSGNTIYFGEGSWLTVV.